This entry is about one T cell receptor beta chain. Its specificity is not known. In germline, CDR1 is SGHDN, CDR2 FVKESK. With 4 bases removed from V and 4 bases from J, the gap between germline ends came to 19 bases. The CDR3 runs 17 residues. This specimen belongs to a study of T cells in Graves' hyperthyroidism and ophthalmopathy. Findings of the study overall: Model output signaled ophthalmopathy a median 6.5 months ahead of onset. Blood held most thyroid clonotypes expanded above 0.001 frequency. In simple terms, a model built on 13 V-J features told ophthalmopathy apart from stable hyperthyroidism.

Researchers took RNA transcripts and amplified the TCR beta CDR3 regions from them. RT-PCR in the first round (using the HTBI primer set) targeted the TCR CDR3. TCRdb called the multiplex PCR reads again in MiXCR, with one record for every CDR3 protein. In the table there are approximately 400,000 distinct CDR3 sequences, approximately 14% of which are singletons. V gene TRBV14 combines with J gene TRBJ2-2, with D perhaps matching TRBD2 (6 bases). The sequenced sample was blood. The TCR originated in a woman between 18 and 29 years old with Graves' hyperthyroidism. The chain's CDR3 is CASSPLPTAGATGELFF. The CDR3, as DNA: TGTGCCAGCAGCCCCCTCCCCACAGCGGGCGCCACCGGGGAGCTGTTTTTT.